These 27 T cell receptor beta chains came from one sample sequenced in a study of radiotherapy plus CTLA-4 blockade in lung cancer. Repertoires were generated with immunoSEQ multiplex PCR, while TCRdb's copy carries only in-frame clones and drops some. The sample records 85,000 to 100,000 clones, approximately 79% being singletons. Sample: peripheral blood, taken from a patient treated with radiotherapy plus ipilimumab. All receptors derive from a human donor with non-small cell lung cancer that progressed on radiotherapy plus ipilimumab.

V gene TRBV16 combines with J gene TRBJ2-7, with D unresolved. Germline V CDR1 and CDR2: KGHSY, FQNENV. The CDR3 sequence is 16 residues long. Deletions cut 0 bases from V and 0 bases from J, with 12 bases between. CDR3 DNA sequence: TGTGCCAGCAGCCAATCAAAGGGAACGAGCTCCTACGAGCAGTACTTC. Translating it yields CASSQSKGTSSYEQYF.

This clone was counted once. The J gene is TRBJ2-1, the V gene TRBV29-1; TRBD1 matches at 7 bases. The CDR3 extends over 13 amino acids. CDR1 SQVTM and CDR2 ANQGSEA come from the germline V gene. Trimming took 5 bases from V and 6 from J; bases not matched to a gene: 7. CDR3 amino acids: CSVSRTGINEQFF. CDR3 DNA sequence: TGCAGCGTTAGTAGGACAGGCATCAATGAGCAGTTCTTC.

J is TRBJ1-4 and V is TRBV7-9; TRBD1 matches at 7 bases. The CDR3 runs 15 residues. V gave up 5 bases and J gave up 8 bases; unmatched junction bases: 11. The germline gives CDR1 SEHNR, CDR2 FQNEAQ (reference sequence). CDR3 nucleotides: TGTGCCAGCAGCAGGGAGACAGGGCGTTGGGAAAAACTGTTTTTT. It encodes CASSRETGRWEKLFF. The variable domain in full, with the rest retrieved from reference TRBV7-9 and TRBJ1-4, is DTGVSQNPRHKITKRGQNVTFRCDPISEHNRLYWYRQTLGQGPEFLTYFQNEAQLEKSRLLSDRFSAERPKGSFSTLEIQRTEQGDSAMYLCASSRETGRWEKLFFGSGTQLSVL.

The sample holds a few counts of this clone. The V and J genes are TRBV5-4 and TRBJ2-1; D remains ambiguous. This CDR3 has 12 residues. V was shortened by 4 bases and J by 2 bases, with 4 bases between the two germline ends. From germline, CDR1 is SGHNT and CDR2 YYREEE (reference sequence). The CDR3 loop reads CASSRTYNEQFF. CDR3 nucleotides: TGTGCCAGCAGCCGTACCTACAATGAGCAGTTCTTC. Full variable domain (rest looked up from reference TRBV5-4 and TRBJ2-1): ETGVTQSPTHLIKTRGQQVTLRCSSQSGHNTVSWYQQALGQGPQFIFQYYREEENGRGNFPPRFSGLQFPNYSSELNVNALELDDSALYLCASSRTYNEQFFGPGTRLTVL.

The V call is TRBV7-9, the J call TRBJ2-1; tentative D call: TRBD1 (5 bases). The CDR3 contains 13 residues. V lost 5 bases, J lost 12 bases, and 17 bases lay in between. The germline V gene encodes CDR1 SEHNR and CDR2 FQNEAQ (reference sequence). In nucleotides, the CDR3 is TGTGCCAGCAGCCCGGACAACCCCCTTAGGCAGTTCTTC. Translating gives CASSPDNPLRQFF.

The chain joins TRBV10-3 to TRBJ1-2; D ambiguous. With 2 bases removed from V and 10 bases from J, the gap between germline ends came to 14 bases. Germline V gene sequence: CDR1 ENHRY, CDR2 SYGVKD. This CDR3 spans 13 amino acids. As DNA, the CDR3 is TGTGCCATCAGTGAGGAGCTACTCGATGACTACACCTTC. It codes for CAISEELLDDYTF.

The chain links TRBV9 to TRBJ2-1, with 7 nucleotides matching TRBD2. In germline, CDR1 is SGDLS, CDR2 YYNGEE. The CDR3 length is 13 residues. The junction had 6 bases not matched to a gene; V was cut back by 3 bases and J by 9 bases. CDR3 protein: CASSGLATGEQFF. The CDR3 DNA follows: TGTGCCAGCAGCGGACTAGCCACCGGTGAGCAGTTCTTC.

This clone occurred a few times. This chain links TRBV5-4 with TRBJ2-1; D ambiguous. The CDR3 has 11 amino acids. Trimming left V 2 bases short and J 7 bases short, with 4 bases between. In germline, CDR1 is SGHNT, CDR2 YYREEE (reference sequence). This CDR3 is CASSFLNEQFF. The CDR3 nucleotides read TGTGCCAGCAGCTTTCTGAATGAGCAGTTCTTC.

The chain couples TRBV4-2 to TRBJ2-1; TRBD2 agrees at 9 bases. Trimming removed 4 bases from V and 8 bases from J; junction bases left unmatched: 6. Germline CDR1 and CDR2: LGHNA and YNFKEQ. The CDR3 contains 14 residues. The DNA for the CDR3 is TGTGCCAGCAGCCCCAGCGGGGGGAAGTATGAGCAGTTCTTC. Protein sequence: CASSPSGGKYEQFF.

This chain joins TRBV5-4 and TRBJ2-7, with 9 bases fitting TRBD1. Germline CDR1 and CDR2: SGHNT and YYREEE (reference sequence). CDR3 length equals 15 residues. V shed 5 bases, J shed 3 bases, and the junction held 9 bases outside the gene matches. CDR3 sequence reads: CASSLPGTGIYEQYF. CDR3 in DNA: TGTGCCAGCAGTCTTCCCGGGACAGGGATCTACGAGCAGTACTTC. Supplemented by reference TRBV5-4 and TRBJ2-7, the full variable domain reads ETGVTQSPTHLIKTRGQQVTLRCSSQSGHNTVSWYQQALGQGPQFIFQYYREEENGRGNFPPRFSGLQFPNYSSELNVNALELDDSALYLCASSLPGTGIYEQYFGPGTRLTVT.

This rearrangement joins TRBV7-9 to TRBJ2-5; perhaps D is TRBD1 or TRBD2 (6 bases each). The CDR3 contains 12 residues. Germline assignment: CDR1 SEHNR and CDR2 FQNEAQ (reference sequence). The V and J ends lost 5 bases and 11 bases respectively, with 15 bases between them. CDR3 DNA sequence: TGTGCCAGCAGCCCCGGGGGCGGCTCGCAGTACTTC. Its protein is CASSPGGGSQYF.

The gene calls are TRBV5-5 and TRBJ1-2; D unclear. CDR3 length: 14 residues. The germline V and J ends were trimmed by 0 bases and 6 bases, with 12 bases remaining between them. Per germline, CDR1 SGHKS and CDR2 YYEKEE (reference sequence). This CDR3 is CASSLDGRKDGYTF. CDR3 DNA: TGTGCCAGCAGCTTGGATGGCAGAAAGGATGGCTACACCTTC.

This rearrangement joins TRBV18 to TRBJ2-5; D might be TRBD1 (6 bases). CDR1 is KGHSH, CDR2 LQKENI, per germline. V was shortened by 2 bases and J by 3 bases, with 13 bases between the two germline ends. The CDR3 has 15 residues. CDR3 sequence reads: CASSPMTGFEETQYF. The CDR3 coding sequence is TGTGCCAGCTCACCAATGACAGGTTTTGAAGAGACCCAGTACTTC.

V usage is TRBV28 and J usage is TRBJ2-7; 9 bases are a match to TRBD2. J lost 6 bases, V lost 1 base, and 13 bases had no gene match. CDR1 and CDR2 (germline): MDHEN, SYDVKM. The CDR3 covers 17 residues. The chain's CDR3 is CASSLLVAREGSGEQYF. The CDR3 coding sequence is TGTGCCAGCAGTTTATTGGTTGCGCGGGAGGGCTCGGGCGAGCAGTACTTC.

This chain uses TRBV5-4 with TRBJ1-3; D may be TRBD1 (5 bases). Germline values: CDR1 SGHNT, CDR2 YYREEE (reference sequence). V was shortened by 4 bases and J by 3 bases, with 14 bases between the two germline ends. The length of the CDR3 is 15 residues. The CDR3 sequence: CASSPGREHGNTIYF. The CDR3 DNA reads TGTGCCAGCAGCCCGGGACGGGAACATGGAAACACCATATATTTT.

The chain has TRBV19 and TRBJ2-1; D possibly corresponds to TRBD2 (6 bases). Germline CDR1 reads LNHDA; CDR2 reads SQIVND (reference sequence). The CDR3 contains 14 residues. Trimming removed 6 bases at V and 1 base at J, with 10 bases between. The CDR3 region is CASRAGFSYNEQFF. DNA for the CDR3: TGTGCCAGTAGGGCGGGGTTTTCCTACAATGAGCAGTTCTTC.

This chain links TRBV4-3 with TRBJ2-3, with a weak D call TRBD2 (6 bases). CDR3 size: 18 residues. CDR1 and CDR2 (germline): LGHNA, YSLEER. V lost 0 bases and J 0 bases, leaving 16 bases between the germline ends. The CDR3 is CASSQDWPDYSSTDTQYF. CDR3 DNA: TGCGCCAGCAGCCAAGATTGGCCGGACTACTCTAGCACAGATACGCAGTATTTT.

This chain's CDR3 is CASGGRGNQPQHF. The CDR3 region has the DNA TGTGCCAGCGGCGGGAGGGGAAATCAGCCCCAGCATTTT. This rearrangement joins TRBV6-6 to TRBJ1-5, with a weak D call TRBD1 (5 bases). CDR1 and CDR2 from the germline V gene are MNHNY and SVGAGI (reference sequence). Deletions cut 8 bases from V and 4 bases from J, with 12 bases between. The CDR3 totals 13 residues.

V is TRBV2 and J is TRBJ2-7; 13 bases line up with TRBD2. The CDR3 loop spans 15 amino acids. Germline CDR1 and CDR2: SNHLY and FYNNEI. J was trimmed by 6 bases and V by 5 bases; bases with no gene match: 7. Here the CDR3 reads CASSPGLAGSSEQYF. The CDR3 DNA follows: TGTGCCAGCAGTCCGGGACTAGCGGGAAGTTCCGAGCAGTACTTC.

In its sample, this clone was seen a few times. The chain carries TRBV18 and TRBJ1-4; D is possibly TRBD1 (5 bases). This CDR3 is 17 amino acids long. Germline-derived CDR1 and CDR2 are KGHSH and LQKENI. With 5 bases removed from V and 8 bases from J, the gap between germline ends came to 24 bases. The chain's CDR3 is CASSAGKGGASGEKLFF. CDR3 in DNA: TGTGCCAGCTCAGCAGGGAAAGGAGGCGCCAGCGGGGAAAAACTGTTTTTT.

The chain joins TRBV28 to TRBJ1-2; D not certain. CDR1 and CDR2 from the germline V gene are MDHEN and SYDVKM. The CDR3 totals 14 residues. Between the trimmed V and J ends, which lost 5 bases and 4 bases, there was a span of 14 bases. The CDR3 spells CASSPPDMVYGYTF. CDR3 in DNA: TGTGCCAGCAGTCCACCCGACATGGTCTATGGCTACACCTTC.

This clone is labeled medium-sized. The chain is built from TRBV28 and TRBJ1-1, with TRBD1 as a possible D gene (5 bases). V lost 7 bases, J lost 1 base, and 19 bases lay in between. The CDR3 loop spans 16 amino acids. Germline CDR1 and CDR2: MDHEN and SYDVKM. DNA of the CDR3: TGTGCCAGCACCTACCGGGACGAAGACTCGAACACTGAAGCTTTCTTT. It encodes CASTYRDEDSNTEAFF.

This sequence joins TRBV6-5 and TRBJ2-7, with TRBD2 as a possible D gene (5 bases). Germline V gene data show CDR1 as MNHEY and CDR2 as SVGAGI. The CDR3 consists of 14 residues. V lost 0 bases, J lost 2 bases, and 8 bases lay in between. CDR3 residues: CASSYSSGTYEQYF. Here the CDR3 DNA reads TGTGCCAGCAGTTACTCATCCGGGACCTACGAGCAGTACTTC.

This chain connects TRBV6-5 to TRBJ2-7; D possibly matches TRBD1 or TRBD2 (6 bases each). This CDR3 spans 14 amino acids. Germline CDR1 MNHEY, CDR2 SVGAGI. Trimming cost V 5 bases and J 3 bases, with 14 bases left between them. The DNA for the CDR3 is TGTGCCAGCAGTGAACGGGGGCGAATCTACGAGCAGTACTTC. Encoded protein: CASSERGRIYEQYF.

Only one count was recorded for this clone. This chain connects TRBV5-1 to TRBJ1-1, with D possibly being TRBD1 (5 bases). CDR1 is SGHRS, CDR2 YFSETQ, per germline. V dropped 0 bases and J dropped 0 bases, with 18 bases sitting between them. The CDR3 totals 18 residues. Here the CDR3 reads CASSLGRQGTTMNTEAFF. CDR3 coding DNA: TGCGCCAGCAGCTTGGGCCGCCAGGGTACAACCATGAACACTGAAGCTTTCTTT. Full variable domain (missing parts from reference TRBV5-1 and TRBJ1-1): KAGVTQTPRYLIKTRGQQVTLSCSPISGHRSVSWYQQTPGQGLQFLFEYFSETQRNKGNFPGRFSGRQFSNSRSEMNVSTLELGDSALYLCASSLGRQGTTMNTEAFFGQGTRLTVV.

V and J are TRBV9 and TRBJ1-5; D is perhaps TRBD1 (5 bases). Germline V lookup: CDR1 SGDLS, CDR2 YYNGEE. The CDR3 has 14 residues. V was clipped by 4 bases and J by 4 bases, with 12 bases between them. Here the CDR3 reads CASSLGLGNQPQHF. In nucleotides, the CDR3 is TGTGCCAGCAGCCTGGGACTTGGAAATCAGCCCCAGCATTTT.

The rearrangement uses TRBV28 and TRBJ2-5; D not certain. Looked up from germline, CDR1 is MDHEN and CDR2 is SYDVKM. This CDR3 region has 13 residues. Trimming pared 5 bases from V and 7 bases from J, leaving 14 bases between. The CDR3 coding sequence is TGTGCCAGCAGTCCGCCGACGGTTGGGACCCAGTACTTC. It yields the protein CASSPPTVGTQYF.